This T cell receptor beta chain emerged from a study of OX40 agonist ivuxolimab in advanced cancers. Study-wide context: The group had a mean age of 60 years, ranged from about 23 to 85, and was around 86% male. Antecedent anti-PD-1, anti-PD-L1 or anti-CTLA-4 therapy was permissible, with roughly 36% having received some. Study-wide results and caveats: People who partly responded at 0.1-3.0 mg/kg had some of the least clonal expansion seen. Researchers report that CD8+ T cells had, on average, more expanded clones than CD4+.

Sequenced by immunoSEQ multiplex PCR; TCRdb stores in-frame clones only, minus some. The sample comprises approximately 100,000 clones, about nine tenths of which are singletons, and 0.4% to 0.6% rests with the top ten. This clone showed up just a few times. Its antigen remains unknown. Trimming took 6 bases from V and 9 from J; bases not matched to a gene: 13. This CDR3 is built from 15 residues. CDR1 and CDR2 from the germline V gene are SGHAT and FQNNGV. This rearrangement joins TRBV11-2 to TRBJ2-1, with 8 bases matching TRBD2. The TCR sequence derives from an adult with an advanced solid tumor such as melanoma, head and neck, liver or kidney cancer. The sample was CD4+ or CD8+ T cells sorted from blood, taken in a trial of the OX40 agonist ivuxolimab. CDR3 in DNA: TGTGCCAGCAGGACCACGGCGGGGGGCCAGGGTGAGCAGTTCTTC. This translates into CASRTTAGGQGEQFF.